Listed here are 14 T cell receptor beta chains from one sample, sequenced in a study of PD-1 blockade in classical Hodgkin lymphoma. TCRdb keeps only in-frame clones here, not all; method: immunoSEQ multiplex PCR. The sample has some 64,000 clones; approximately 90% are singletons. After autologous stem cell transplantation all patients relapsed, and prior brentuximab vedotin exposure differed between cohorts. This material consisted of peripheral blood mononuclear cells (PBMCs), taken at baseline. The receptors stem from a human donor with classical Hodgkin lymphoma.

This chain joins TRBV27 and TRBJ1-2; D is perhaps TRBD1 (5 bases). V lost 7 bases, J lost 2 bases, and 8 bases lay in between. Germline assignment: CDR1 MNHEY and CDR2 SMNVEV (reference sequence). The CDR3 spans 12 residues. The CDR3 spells CASIWGNYGYTF. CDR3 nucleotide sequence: TGTGCCAGCATCTGGGGGAACTATGGCTACACCTTC.

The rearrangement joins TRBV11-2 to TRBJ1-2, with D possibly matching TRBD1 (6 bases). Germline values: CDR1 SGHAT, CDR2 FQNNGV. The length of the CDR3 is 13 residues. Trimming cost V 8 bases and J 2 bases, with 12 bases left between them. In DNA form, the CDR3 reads TGTGCCAGCCGCGAAGGACAGAACTATGGCTACACCTTC. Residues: CASREGQNYGYTF.

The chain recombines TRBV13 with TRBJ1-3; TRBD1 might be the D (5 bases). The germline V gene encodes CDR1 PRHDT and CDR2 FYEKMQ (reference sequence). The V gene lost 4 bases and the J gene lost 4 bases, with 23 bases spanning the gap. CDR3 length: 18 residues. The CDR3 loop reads CASSSSPVWGASGNTIYF. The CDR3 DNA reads TGTGCCAGCAGCTCATCACCTGTATGGGGCGCCTCCGGAAACACCATATATTTT.

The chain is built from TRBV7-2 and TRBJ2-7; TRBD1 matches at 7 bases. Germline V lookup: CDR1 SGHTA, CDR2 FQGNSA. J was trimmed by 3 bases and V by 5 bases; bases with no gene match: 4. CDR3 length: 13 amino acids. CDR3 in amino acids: CASSKQGYYEQYF. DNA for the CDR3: TGTGCCAGCAGCAAACAGGGGTACTACGAGCAGTACTTC.

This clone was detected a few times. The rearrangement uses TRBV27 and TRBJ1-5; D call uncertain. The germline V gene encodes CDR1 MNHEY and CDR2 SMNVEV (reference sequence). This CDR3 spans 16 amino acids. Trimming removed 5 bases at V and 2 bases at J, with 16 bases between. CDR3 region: CASSLFKGLGNQPQHF. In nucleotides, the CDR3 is TGTGCCAGCAGTCTCTTTAAGGGATTGGGCAATCAGCCCCAGCATTTT.

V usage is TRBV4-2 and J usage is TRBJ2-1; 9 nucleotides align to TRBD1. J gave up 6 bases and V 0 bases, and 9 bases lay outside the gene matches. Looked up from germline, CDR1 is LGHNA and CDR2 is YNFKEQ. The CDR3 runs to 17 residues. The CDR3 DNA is TGTGCCAGCAGCCAAGAGGCGGGACAGGGAGTTGGCAATGAGCAGTTCTTC. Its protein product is CASSQEAGQGVGNEQFF.

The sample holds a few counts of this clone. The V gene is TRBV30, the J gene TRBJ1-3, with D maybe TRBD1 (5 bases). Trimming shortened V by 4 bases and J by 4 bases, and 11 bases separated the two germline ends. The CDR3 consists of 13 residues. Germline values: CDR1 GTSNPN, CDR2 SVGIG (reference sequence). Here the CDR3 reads CAWIAGGGNTIYF. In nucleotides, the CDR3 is TGTGCCTGGATTGCGGGGGGAGGAAACACCATATATTTT.

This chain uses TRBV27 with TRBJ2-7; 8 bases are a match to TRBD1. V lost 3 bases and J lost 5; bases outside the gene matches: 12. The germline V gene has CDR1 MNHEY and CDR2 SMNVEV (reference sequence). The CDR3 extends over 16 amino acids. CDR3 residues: CASSFSTGVKIDEQYF. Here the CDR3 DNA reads TGTGCCAGCAGTTTCTCGACAGGGGTAAAGATCGACGAGCAGTACTTC.

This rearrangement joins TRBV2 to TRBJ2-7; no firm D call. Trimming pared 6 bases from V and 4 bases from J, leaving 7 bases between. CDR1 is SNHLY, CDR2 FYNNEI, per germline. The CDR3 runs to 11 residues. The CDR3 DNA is TGTGCCAGCAGCCCCGGGTACGAGCAGTACTTC. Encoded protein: CASSPGYEQYF.

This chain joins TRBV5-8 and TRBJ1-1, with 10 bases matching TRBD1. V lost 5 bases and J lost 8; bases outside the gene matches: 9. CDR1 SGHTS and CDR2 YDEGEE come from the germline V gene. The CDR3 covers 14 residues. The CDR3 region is CASSWGTGDVEAFF. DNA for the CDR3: TGTGCCAGCAGTTGGGGGACAGGGGACGTAGAAGCTTTCTTT.

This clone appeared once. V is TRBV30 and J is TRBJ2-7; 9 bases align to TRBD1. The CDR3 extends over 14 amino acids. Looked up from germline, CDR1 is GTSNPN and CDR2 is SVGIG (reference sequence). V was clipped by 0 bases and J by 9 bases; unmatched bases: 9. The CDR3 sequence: CAWSVLGTGLWQYF. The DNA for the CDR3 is TGTGCCTGGAGTGTCTTAGGGACAGGGCTTTGGCAGTACTTC.

CDR3 coding DNA: TGCAGCGTTGTACCAAACGAGGAGACCCAGTACTTC. Translation: CSVVPNEETQYF. The chain combines TRBV29-1 with TRBJ2-5; no firm D call. Trimming removed 4 bases from V and 5 bases from J, with 11 bases in between. The CDR3 is made up of 12 amino acids. The germline gives CDR1 SQVTM, CDR2 ANQGSEA.

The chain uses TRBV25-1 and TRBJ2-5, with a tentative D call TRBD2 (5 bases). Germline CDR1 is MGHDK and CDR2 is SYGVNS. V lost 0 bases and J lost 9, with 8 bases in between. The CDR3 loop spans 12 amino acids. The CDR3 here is CASSEYDGAQYF. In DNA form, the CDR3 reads TGTGCCAGCAGTGAATACGACGGGGCCCAGTACTTC.

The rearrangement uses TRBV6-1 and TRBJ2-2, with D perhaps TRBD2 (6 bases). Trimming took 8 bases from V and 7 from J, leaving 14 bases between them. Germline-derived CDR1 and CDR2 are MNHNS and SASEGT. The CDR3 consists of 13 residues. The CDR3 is CASFLRDHGELFF. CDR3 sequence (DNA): TGTGCCAGCTTCCTGCGGGACCACGGGGAGCTGTTTTTT.